What follows is one TCR beta chain and its context. The sample comes from a study of T cell changes during pregnancy in multiple sclerosis. The repertoire was sequenced with immunoSEQ multiplex PCR; TCRdb's copy has only in-frame clones and lacks some. The sample gives 40,000 to 55,000 clones, roughly nine tenths of which show up once; 0.45% to 0.6% is in the top ten. The sample here was CD4+ T cells from peripheral blood mononuclear cells, taken in the first trimester of pregnancy. The sequence was collected from a female donor with multiple sclerosis, enrolled in a pregnancy study.

The CDR3 DNA follows: TGTGCCAGCAGCTTCCGGGGGGCGGATGGCTACACCTTC. This codes for CASSFRGADGYTF. The chain carries TRBV5-4 and TRBJ1-2, with a tentative D call TRBD1 (6 bases). The CDR3 covers 13 residues. V lost 2 bases and J 6 bases, leaving 11 bases between the germline ends. Germline CDR1 and CDR2: SGHNT and YYREEE (reference sequence).